In this sample, the clone carrying this T cell receptor (beta chain) turned up once. The antigen remains unidentified. Here immunoSEQ multiplex PCR was the method, and the copy in TCRdb shows in-frame clones only, minus some. Of 100,000 or so clones listed, approximately 92% are singletons. This CDR3 is built from 14 residues. CDR1 and CDR2 from the germline V gene are KGHSH and LQKENI. V was clipped by 3 bases and J by 1 base, with 8 bases between them. This sample was taken from a study of T cell responses to AZD1222 COVID-19 vaccine. Researchers grouped second doses given at about 4 or about 12 weeks into one pool. Study findings and constraints: Across the whole spike, CD4 TCRs peaked at regions 160-218 and 743-854. The donors showed a predominance of white British ancestry and of females, with possible underestimation of clonal diversity. Baseline testing showed seropositivity in only six AZD1222 recipients.

The sample in question was peripheral blood, obtained 28 days after the second AZD1222 dose. The chain employs TRBV18 and TRBJ2-3; D perhaps matches TRBD1 (5 bases). The clonotype comes from an adult who received the AZD1222 COVID-19 vaccine. Here the CDR3 reads CASSPQTGTDTQYF. The CDR3 coding sequence is TGTGCCAGCTCACCCCAGACAGGCACAGATACGCAGTATTTT.